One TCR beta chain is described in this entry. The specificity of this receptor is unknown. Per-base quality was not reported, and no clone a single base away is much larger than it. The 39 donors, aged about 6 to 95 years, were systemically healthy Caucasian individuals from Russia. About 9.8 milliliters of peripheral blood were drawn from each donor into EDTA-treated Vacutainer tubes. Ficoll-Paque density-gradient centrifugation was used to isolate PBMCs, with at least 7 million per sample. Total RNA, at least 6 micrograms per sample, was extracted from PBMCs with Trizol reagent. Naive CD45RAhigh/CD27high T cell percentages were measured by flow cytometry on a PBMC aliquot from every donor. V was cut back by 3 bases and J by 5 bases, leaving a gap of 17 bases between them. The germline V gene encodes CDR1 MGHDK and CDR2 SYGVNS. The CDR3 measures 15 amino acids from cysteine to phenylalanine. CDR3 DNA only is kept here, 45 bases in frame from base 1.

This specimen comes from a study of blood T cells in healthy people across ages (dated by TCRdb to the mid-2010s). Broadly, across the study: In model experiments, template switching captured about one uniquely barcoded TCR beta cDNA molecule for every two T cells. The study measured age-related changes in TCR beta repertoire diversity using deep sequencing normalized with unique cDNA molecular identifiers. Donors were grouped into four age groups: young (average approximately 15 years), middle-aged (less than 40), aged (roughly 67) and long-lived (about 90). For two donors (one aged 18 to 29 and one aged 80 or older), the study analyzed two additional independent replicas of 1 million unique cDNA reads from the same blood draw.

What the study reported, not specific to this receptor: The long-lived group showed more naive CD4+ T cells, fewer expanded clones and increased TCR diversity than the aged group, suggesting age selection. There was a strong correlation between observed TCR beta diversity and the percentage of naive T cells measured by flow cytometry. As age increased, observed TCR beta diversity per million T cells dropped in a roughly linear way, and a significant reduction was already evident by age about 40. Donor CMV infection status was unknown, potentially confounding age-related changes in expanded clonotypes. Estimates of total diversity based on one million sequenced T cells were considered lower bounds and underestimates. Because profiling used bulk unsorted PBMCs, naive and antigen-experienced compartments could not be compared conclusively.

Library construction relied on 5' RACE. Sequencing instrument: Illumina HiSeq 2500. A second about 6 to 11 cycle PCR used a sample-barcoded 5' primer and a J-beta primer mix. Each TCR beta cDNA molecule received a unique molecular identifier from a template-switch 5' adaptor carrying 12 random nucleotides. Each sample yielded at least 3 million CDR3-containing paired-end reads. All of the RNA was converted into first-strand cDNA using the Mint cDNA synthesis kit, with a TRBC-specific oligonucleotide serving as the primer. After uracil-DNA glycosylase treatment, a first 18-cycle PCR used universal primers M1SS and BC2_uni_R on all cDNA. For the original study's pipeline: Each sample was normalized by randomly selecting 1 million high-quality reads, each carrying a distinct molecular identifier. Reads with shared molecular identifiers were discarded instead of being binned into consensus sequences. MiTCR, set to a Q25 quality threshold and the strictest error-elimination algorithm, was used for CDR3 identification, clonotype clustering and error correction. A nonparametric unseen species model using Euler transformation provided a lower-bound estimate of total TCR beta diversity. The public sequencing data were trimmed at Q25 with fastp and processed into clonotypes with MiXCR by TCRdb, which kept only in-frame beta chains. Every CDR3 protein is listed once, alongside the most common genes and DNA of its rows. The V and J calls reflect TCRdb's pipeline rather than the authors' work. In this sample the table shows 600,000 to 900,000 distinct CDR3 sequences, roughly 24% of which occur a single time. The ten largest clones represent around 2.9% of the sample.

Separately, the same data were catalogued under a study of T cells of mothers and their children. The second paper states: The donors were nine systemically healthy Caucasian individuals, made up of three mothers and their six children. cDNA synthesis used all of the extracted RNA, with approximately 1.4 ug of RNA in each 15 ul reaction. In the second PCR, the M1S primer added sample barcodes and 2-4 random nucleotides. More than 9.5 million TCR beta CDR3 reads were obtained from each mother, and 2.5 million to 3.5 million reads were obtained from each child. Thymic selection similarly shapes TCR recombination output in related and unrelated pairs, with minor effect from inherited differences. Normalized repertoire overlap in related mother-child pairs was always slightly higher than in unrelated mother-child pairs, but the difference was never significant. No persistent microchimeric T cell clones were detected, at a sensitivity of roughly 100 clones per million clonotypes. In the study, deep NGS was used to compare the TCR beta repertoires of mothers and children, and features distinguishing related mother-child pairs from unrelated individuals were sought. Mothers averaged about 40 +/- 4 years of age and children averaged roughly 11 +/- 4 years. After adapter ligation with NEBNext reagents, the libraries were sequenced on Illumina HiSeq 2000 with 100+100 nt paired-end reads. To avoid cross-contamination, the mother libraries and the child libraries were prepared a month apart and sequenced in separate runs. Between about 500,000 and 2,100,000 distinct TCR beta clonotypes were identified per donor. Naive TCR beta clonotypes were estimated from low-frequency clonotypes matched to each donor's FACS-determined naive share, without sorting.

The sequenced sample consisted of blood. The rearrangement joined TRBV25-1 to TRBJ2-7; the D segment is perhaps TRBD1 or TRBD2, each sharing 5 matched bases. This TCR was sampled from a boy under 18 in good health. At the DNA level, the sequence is TGTGCCAGCAGTGATCCCGGGACGGGTTGGGACGAGCAGTACTTC. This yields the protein CASSDPGTGWDEQYF.